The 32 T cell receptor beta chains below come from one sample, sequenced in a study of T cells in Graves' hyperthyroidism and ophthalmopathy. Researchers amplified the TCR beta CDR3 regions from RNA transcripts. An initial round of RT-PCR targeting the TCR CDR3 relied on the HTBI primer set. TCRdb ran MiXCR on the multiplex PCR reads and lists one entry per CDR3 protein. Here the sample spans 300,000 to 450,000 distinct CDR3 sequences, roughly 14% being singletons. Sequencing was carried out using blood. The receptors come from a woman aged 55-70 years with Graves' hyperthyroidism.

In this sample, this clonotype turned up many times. This CDR3 is CASSLEGSSYEQYF. The CDR3 region has the DNA TGTGCCAGCAGCTTGGAGGGGAGCTCCTACGAGCAGTACTTC. The gene calls are TRBV5-8 and TRBJ2-7; D is perhaps TRBD1 or TRBD2 (5 bases each). Between the trimmed V and J ends, which lost 0 bases and 0 bases, there was a span of 7 bases. This CDR3 has 14 amino acids. Per germline, CDR1 SGHTS and CDR2 YDEGEE.

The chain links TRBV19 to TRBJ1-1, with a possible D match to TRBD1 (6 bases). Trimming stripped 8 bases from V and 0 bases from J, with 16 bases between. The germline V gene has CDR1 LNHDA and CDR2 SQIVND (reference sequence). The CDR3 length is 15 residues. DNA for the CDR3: TGTGCCAGTGTACCAGGGGCCCTTATGAACACTGAAGCTTTCTTT. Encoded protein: CASVPGALMNTEAFF.

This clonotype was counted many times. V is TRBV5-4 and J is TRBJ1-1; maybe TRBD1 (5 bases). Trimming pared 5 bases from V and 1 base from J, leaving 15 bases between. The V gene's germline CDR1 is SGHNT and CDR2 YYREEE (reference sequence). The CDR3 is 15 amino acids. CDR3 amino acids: CASSPGGAGNTEAFF. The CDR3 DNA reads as TGTGCCAGCAGTCCCGGCGGGGCAGGGAACACTGAAGCTTTCTTT.

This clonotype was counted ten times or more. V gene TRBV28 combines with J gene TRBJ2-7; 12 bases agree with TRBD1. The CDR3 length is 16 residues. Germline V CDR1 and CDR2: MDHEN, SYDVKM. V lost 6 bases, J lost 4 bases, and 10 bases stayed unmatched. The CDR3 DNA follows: TGTGCCAGCAGCCCCAGTTCGGGACAGGGGGCGTACGAGCAGTACTTC. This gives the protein CASSPSSGQGAYEQYF.

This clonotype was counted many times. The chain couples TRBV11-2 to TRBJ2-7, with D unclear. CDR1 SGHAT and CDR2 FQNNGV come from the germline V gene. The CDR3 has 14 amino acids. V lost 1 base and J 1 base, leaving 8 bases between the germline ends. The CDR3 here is CASSLAVRSYEQYF. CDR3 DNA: TGTGCCAGCAGCTTAGCAGTGAGATCCTACGAGCAGTACTTC.

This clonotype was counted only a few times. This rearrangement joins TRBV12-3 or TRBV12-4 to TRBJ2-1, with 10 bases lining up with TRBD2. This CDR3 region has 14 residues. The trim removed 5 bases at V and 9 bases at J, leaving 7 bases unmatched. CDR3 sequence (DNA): TGTGCCAGCAGTCCCCCGGGACTAGCGAGTGAGCAGTTCTTC. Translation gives CASSPPGLASEQFF.

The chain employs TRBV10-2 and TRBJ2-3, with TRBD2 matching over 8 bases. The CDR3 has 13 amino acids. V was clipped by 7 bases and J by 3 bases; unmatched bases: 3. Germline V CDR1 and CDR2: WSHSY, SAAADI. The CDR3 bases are TGCGCCAGCATGGTAGCGGGAACAGATACGCAGTATTTT. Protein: CASMVAGTDTQYF.

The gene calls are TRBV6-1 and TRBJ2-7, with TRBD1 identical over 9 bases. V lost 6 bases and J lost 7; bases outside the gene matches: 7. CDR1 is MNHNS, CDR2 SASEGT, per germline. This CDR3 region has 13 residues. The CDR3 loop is CASRGWTGVEQYF. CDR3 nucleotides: TGTGCCAGCAGAGGATGGACAGGGGTAGAGCAGTACTTC.

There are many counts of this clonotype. The chain's CDR3 is CSIILAGGYNEQFF. The CDR3 nucleotides are TGCAGTATTATACTAGCGGGAGGGTACAATGAGCAGTTCTTC. The chain has TRBV20-1 and TRBJ2-1, with 13 positions matching TRBD2. Per germline, CDR1 DFQATT and CDR2 SNEGSKA (reference sequence). The CDR3 extends over 14 amino acids. Losses at the gene ends were 8 bases for V and 4 bases for J; bases not matched to a gene: 5.

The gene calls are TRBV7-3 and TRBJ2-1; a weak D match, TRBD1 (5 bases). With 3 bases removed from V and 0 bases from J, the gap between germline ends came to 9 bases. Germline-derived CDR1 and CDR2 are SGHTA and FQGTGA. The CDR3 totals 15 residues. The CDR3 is CASSFRQSSYNEQFF. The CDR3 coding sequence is TGTGCCAGCAGCTTCCGACAGAGCTCCTACAATGAGCAGTTCTTC.

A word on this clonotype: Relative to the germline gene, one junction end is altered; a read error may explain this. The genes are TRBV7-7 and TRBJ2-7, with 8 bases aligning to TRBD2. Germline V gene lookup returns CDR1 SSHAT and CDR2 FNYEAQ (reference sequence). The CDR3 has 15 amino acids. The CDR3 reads CASSLDPSGRYEQYF. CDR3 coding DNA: TGTGCTAGCAGCTTAGACCCCAGCGGGAGATACGAGCAGTACTTC.

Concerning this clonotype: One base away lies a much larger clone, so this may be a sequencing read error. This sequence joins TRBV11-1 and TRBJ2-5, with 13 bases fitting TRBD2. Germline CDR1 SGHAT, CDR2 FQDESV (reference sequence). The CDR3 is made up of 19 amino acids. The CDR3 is CASSLAVRTSGRRQGTQYF. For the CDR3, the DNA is TGTGCCAGCAGCTTAGCTGTTCGGACTAGCGGGAGACGACAAGGGACCCAGTACTTC.

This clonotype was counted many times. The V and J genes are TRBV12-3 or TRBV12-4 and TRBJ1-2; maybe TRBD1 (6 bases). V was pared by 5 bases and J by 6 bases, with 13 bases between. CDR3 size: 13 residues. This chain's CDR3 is CASSEGEWDGYTF. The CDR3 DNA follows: TGTGCCAGCAGTGAGGGGGAATGGGATGGCTACACCTTC.

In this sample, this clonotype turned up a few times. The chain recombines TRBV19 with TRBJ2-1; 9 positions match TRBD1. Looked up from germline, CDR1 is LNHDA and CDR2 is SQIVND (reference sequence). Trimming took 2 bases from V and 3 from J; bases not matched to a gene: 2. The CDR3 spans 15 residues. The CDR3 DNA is TGTGCCAGTAGTATATGGACAGGGGACTACAATGAGCAGTTCTTC. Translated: CASSIWTGDYNEQFF.

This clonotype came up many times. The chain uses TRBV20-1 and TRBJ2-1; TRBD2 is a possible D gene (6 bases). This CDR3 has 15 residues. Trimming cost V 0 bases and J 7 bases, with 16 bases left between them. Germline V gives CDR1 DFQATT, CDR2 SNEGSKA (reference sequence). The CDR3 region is CSARDQVKGRNEQFF. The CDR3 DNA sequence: TGCAGTGCTAGAGATCAGGTTAAAGGGAGGAATGAGCAGTTCTTC.

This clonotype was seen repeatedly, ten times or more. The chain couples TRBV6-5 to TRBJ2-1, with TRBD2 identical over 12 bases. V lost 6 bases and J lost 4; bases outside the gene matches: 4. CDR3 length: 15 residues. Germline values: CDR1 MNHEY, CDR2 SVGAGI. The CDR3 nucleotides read TGTGCCAGCAGGACCGGGACTAGCGGGTACAATGAGCAGTTCTTC. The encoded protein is CASRTGTSGYNEQFF.

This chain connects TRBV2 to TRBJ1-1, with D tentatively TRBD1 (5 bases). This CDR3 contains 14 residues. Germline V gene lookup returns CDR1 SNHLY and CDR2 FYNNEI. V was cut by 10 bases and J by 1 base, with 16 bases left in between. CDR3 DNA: TGTGCCAATACAGGAGGCAGTGGGAACACTGAAGCTTTCTTT. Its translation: CANTGGSGNTEAFF.

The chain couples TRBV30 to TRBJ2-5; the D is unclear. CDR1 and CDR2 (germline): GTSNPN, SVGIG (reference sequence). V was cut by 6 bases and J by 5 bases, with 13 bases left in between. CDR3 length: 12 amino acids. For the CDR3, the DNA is TGTGCCTGCACCCCGCCTGGGGAGACCCAGTACTTC. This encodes CACTPPGETQYF.

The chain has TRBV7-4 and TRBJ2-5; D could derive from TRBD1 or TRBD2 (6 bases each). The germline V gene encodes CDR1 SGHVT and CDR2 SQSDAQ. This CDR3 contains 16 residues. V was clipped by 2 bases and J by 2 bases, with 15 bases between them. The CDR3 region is CASSLWGASLQETQYF. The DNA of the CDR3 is TGTGCCAGCAGCTTATGGGGGGCGTCGCTTCAAGAGACCCAGTACTTC.

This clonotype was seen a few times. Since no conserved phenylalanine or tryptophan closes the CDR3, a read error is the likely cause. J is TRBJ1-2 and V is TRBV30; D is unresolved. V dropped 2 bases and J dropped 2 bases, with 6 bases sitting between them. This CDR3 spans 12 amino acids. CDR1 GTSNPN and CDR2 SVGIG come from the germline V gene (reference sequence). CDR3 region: CAWSPHNYGYTL. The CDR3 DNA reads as TGTGCCTGGAGTCCCCACAACTATGGCTACACCCTC.

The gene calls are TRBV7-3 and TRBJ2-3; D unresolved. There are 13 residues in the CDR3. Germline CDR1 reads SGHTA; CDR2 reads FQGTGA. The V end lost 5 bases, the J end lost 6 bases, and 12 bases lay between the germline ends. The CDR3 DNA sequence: TGTGCCAGCAGCAACACCCCGAGCGATACGCAGTATTTT. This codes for CASSNTPSDTQYF.

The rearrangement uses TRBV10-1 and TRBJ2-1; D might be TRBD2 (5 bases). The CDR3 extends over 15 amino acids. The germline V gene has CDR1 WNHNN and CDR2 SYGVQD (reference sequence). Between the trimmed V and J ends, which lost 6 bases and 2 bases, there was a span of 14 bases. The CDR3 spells CASSKERAPYNEQFF. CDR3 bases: TGCGCCAGCAGCAAAGAGAGGGCCCCCTACAATGAGCAGTTCTTC.

CDR3 bases: TGTGCCAGCAGTTACTCGAGACGGACAAGCACCGGGGAGCTGTTTTTT. This encodes CASSYSRRTSTGELFF. V usage is TRBV6-5 and J usage is TRBJ2-2; TRBD1 is a possible D gene (5 bases). CDR3 size: 16 residues. CDR1 is MNHEY and CDR2 is SVGAGI in the germline V gene. The germline V and J ends were trimmed by 0 bases and 4 bases, with 12 bases remaining between them.

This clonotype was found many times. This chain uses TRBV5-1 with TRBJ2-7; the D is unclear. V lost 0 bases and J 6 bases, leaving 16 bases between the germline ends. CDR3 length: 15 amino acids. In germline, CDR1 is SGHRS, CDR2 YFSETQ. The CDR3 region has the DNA TGCGCCAGCAGCTTGGGTTATATTGGGGAATCCGAGCAGTACTTC. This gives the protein CASSLGYIGESEQYF. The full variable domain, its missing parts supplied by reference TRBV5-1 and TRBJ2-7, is KAGVTQTPRYLIKTRGQQVTLSCSPISGHRSVSWYQQTPGQGLQFLFEYFSETQRNKGNFPGRFSGRQFSNSRSEMNVSTLELGDSALYLCASSLGYIGESEQYFGPGTRLTVT.

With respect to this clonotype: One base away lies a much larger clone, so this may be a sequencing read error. CDR3 sequence: CASSSGRFPNEQYF. The CDR3 bases are TGCGCCAGCAGTTCGGGAAGATTTCCAAATGAGCAGTACTTC. The chain links TRBV10-1 to TRBJ2-1; tentatively, D is TRBD2 (5 bases). The end of the DNA aligns better with TRBJ2-7, so the J call may be wrong. The CDR3 spans 14 residues. CDR1 and CDR2 from the germline V gene are WNHNN and SYGVQD (reference sequence).

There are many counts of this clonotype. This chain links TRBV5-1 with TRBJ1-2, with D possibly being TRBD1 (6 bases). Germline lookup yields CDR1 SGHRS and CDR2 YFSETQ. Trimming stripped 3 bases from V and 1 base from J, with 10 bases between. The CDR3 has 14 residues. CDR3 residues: CASSSGQFNYGYTF. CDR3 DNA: TGCGCCAGCAGCTCTGGACAGTTTAACTATGGCTACACCTTC.

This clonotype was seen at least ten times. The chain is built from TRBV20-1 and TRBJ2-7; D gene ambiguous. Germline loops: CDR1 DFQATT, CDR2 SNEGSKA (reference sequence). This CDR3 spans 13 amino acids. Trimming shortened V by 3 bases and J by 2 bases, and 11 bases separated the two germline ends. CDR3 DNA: TGCAGTGCTAGGGCACAGCTGACCTACGAGCAGTACTTC. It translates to CSARAQLTYEQYF.

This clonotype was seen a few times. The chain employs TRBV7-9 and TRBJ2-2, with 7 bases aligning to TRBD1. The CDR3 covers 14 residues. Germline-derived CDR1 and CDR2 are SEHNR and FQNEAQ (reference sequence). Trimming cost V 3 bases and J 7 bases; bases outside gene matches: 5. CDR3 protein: CASSLTGSGGELFF. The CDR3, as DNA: TGTGCCAGCAGCTTGACAGGGTCGGGCGGGGAGCTGTTTTTT.

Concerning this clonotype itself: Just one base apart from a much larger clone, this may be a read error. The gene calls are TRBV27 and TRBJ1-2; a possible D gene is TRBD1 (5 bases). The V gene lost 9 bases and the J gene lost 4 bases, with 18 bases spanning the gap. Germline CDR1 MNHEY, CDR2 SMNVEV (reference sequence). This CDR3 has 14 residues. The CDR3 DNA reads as TGTGCCAGTTCTGTGGGGCGGGGGTTCTATGGCTACACCTTC. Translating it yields CASSVGRGFYGYTF.

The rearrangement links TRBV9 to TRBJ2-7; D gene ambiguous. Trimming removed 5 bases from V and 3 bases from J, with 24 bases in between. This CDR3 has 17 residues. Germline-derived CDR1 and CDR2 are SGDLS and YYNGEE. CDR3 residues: CASRSGSRIARCYEQYF. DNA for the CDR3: TGTGCCAGCAGAAGTGGCAGCAGAATTGCTCGCTGCTACGAGCAGTACTTC.

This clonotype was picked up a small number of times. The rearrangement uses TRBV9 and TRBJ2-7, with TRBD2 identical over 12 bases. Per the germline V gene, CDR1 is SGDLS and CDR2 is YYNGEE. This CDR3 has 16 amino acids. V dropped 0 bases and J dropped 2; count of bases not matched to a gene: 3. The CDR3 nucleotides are TGTGCCAGCAGCGTAGGACTAGCGGGGGCCCCCTACGAGCAGTACTTC. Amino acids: CASSVGLAGAPYEQYF.

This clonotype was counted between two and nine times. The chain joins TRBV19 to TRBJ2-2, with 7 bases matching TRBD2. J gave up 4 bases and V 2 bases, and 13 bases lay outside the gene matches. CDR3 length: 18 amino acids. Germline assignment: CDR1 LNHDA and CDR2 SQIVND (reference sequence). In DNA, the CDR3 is TGTGCCAGTAGTATACTCGGTCTGGCGGGAGATGGCACCGGGGAGCTGTTTTTT. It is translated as CASSILGLAGDGTGELFF. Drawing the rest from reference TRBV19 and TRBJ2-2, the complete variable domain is DGGITQSPKYLFRKEGQNVTLSCEQNLNHDAMYWYRQDPGQGLRLIYYSQIVNDFQKGDIAEGYSVSREKKESFPLTVTSAQKNPTAFYLCASSILGLAGDGTGELFFGEGSRLTVL.